These 27 T cell receptor beta chains originate from one sample sequenced in a study of T cells expressing NK-cell markers. TCRdb reprocessed the 5' RACE reads and keeps a single row for each CDR3 protein, giving no DNA. Recorded for this sample: some 460,000 distinct CDR3 sequences. Sequences were obtained from blood T cells: a sorted CD56 or NKG2C T cell subset, CD4+ or CD8+ T cells, or bulk PBMC T cells (not recorded which). The source of these receptors is a woman aged 45-59 years in good health.

This chain uses TRBV9 with TRBJ1-1. The CDR3 totals 14 residues. Per germline, CDR1 SGDLS and CDR2 YYNGEE. CDR3 sequence reads: CASSLGLLATEAFF.

This chain connects TRBV3-1 to TRBJ2-3; TCRdb reports TRBD2, a call that lacks DNA to check it against. The CDR3 contains 15 residues. The germline V gene has CDR1 LGHDT and CDR2 YNNKEL (reference sequence). CDR3 loop: CASSPLGLLSDTQYF.

The CDR3: CASSLRGVSTEAFF. J is TRBJ1-1 and V is TRBV12-3 or TRBV12-4. This CDR3 contains 14 residues.

CDR3: CASSQPSRSHGNTIYF. The chain uses TRBV4-1 and TRBJ1-3. Germline V gene lookup returns CDR1 MGHRA and CDR2 YSYEKL. This CDR3 is 16 amino acids long.

The V gene is TRBV6-6, the J gene TRBJ2-1; the D call of TRBD2 rests on TCRdb alone, since no DNA is present to check it. The CDR3 extends over 18 amino acids. CDR1 is MNHNY, CDR2 SVGAGI, per germline (reference sequence). The CDR3 is CASSRGLGQSSSYNEQFF.

This chain joins TRBV29-1 and TRBJ2-7. The CDR3 extends over 13 amino acids. Germline V gives CDR1 SQVTM, CDR2 ANQGSEA. The CDR3 loop is CSVAGGALLEQYF.

The CDR3 reads CASSVVGFSGNTIYF. The gene calls are TRBV11-2 and TRBJ1-3. The CDR3 length is 15 residues. Germline V lookup: CDR1 SGHAT, CDR2 FQNNGV. Complete variable domain (other parts from reference TRBV11-2 and TRBJ1-3): EAGVAQSPRYKIIEKRQSVAFWCNPISGHATLYWYQQILGQGPKLLIQFQNNGVVDDSQLPKDRFSAERLKGVDSTLKIQPAKLEDSAVYLCASSVVGFSGNTIYFGEGSWLTVV.

The J gene is TRBJ1-5, the V gene TRBV21-1. TRBV21-1 is a documented pseudogene. The CDR3 is 17 amino acids. The CDR3 spells CASSGGDGRFSNQPQHF.

This rearrangement joins TRBV7-6 to TRBJ1-4; without DNA, the TCRdb call of TRBD1 cannot be checked. Germline V gives CDR1 SGHVS, CDR2 FNYEAQ. CDR3 length equals 16 residues. CDR3 protein: CASSSTPGQRPEKLFF.

V and J are TRBV6-5 and TRBJ1-2. CDR1 and CDR2 (germline): MNHEY, SVGAGI. The CDR3 is made up of 12 amino acids. CDR3 protein: CASSVGESGYTF.

The chain links TRBV6-1 to TRBJ2-3; the D call of TRBD2 rests on TCRdb alone, since no DNA is present to check it. CDR1 and CDR2 (germline): MNHNS, SASEGT. This CDR3 contains 14 residues. The CDR3: CASSETGSGDTQYF.

V is TRBV12-3 or TRBV12-4 and J is TRBJ1-2; the D call of TRBD1 rests on TCRdb alone, since no DNA is present to check it. The CDR3 covers 16 residues. This CDR3 reads CASRRTGAVFNYGYTF.

The CDR3 sequence: CASSSLGQEVNTEAFF. The rearrangement joins TRBV5-1 to TRBJ1-1; the D call from TCRdb, TRBD1, cannot be confirmed without DNA. CDR3 length: 16 amino acids. The germline CDR1 and CDR2 sequences are SGHRS and YFSETQ.

V is TRBV20-1 and J is TRBJ2-3; the TCRdb call, TRBD1, lacks DNA for checking. Germline CDR1 DFQATT, CDR2 SNEGSKA (reference sequence). CDR3 length equals 16 residues. The CDR3 spells CSASGLLAARGDTQYF.

V is TRBV6-5 and J is TRBJ1-1; TCRdb calls TRBD1, which cannot be checked without DNA. Germline values: CDR1 MNHEY, CDR2 SVGAGI. The CDR3 has 13 amino acids. Here the CDR3 reads CASGQGRNTEAFF.

The chain couples TRBV5-1 to TRBJ2-3; with no DNA, the TCRdb D assignment of TRBD2 cannot be verified. The CDR3 length is 15 residues. CDR1 is SGHRS, CDR2 YFSETQ, per germline. The CDR3 loop reads CASKLAGVVADTQYF.

V usage is TRBV4-1 and J usage is TRBJ2-4. From germline, CDR1 is MGHRA and CDR2 YSYEKL. CDR3 length equals 15 residues. The CDR3 reads CASSQDQGSKNIQYF.

The gene calls are TRBV5-8 and TRBJ2-3; absent DNA, TCRdb's TRBD2 call cannot be checked. The germline V gene encodes CDR1 SGHTS and CDR2 YDEGEE. This CDR3 has 17 residues. The CDR3 loop reads CASSSISIAVATDTQYF. Combining the CDR3 with reference TRBV5-8 and TRBJ2-3 gives the whole variable domain EAGVTQSPTHLIKTRGQQATLRCSPISGHTSVYWYQQALGLGLQFLLWYDEGEERNRGNFPPRFSGRQFPNYSSELNVNALELEDSALYLCASSSISIAVATDTQYFGPGTRLTVL.

The gene calls are TRBV18 and TRBJ2-1; TCRdb lists TRBD2, though no DNA is available to test this call. Germline-derived CDR1 and CDR2 are KGHSH and LQKENI. This CDR3 has 16 amino acids. CDR3: CASSALAGGFYNEQFF.

The chain joins TRBV10-3 to TRBJ2-1; TCRdb's D call of TRBD2 is untestable without DNA. Germline V gene sequence: CDR1 ENHRY, CDR2 SYGVKD. The CDR3 contains 13 residues. The CDR3 region is CAIGTSGINEQFF.

This chain joins TRBV4-2 and TRBJ2-3; TCRdb's D call, TRBD2, is unchecked because there is no DNA. The length of the CDR3 is 18 residues. From germline, CDR1 is LGHNA and CDR2 YNFKEQ. The CDR3 reads CASSQVGGGLADTDTQYF.

This chain joins TRBV20-1 and TRBJ2-7; TCRdb's D call, TRBD1, is unchecked because there is no DNA. The CDR3 totals 15 residues. Germline V gene data show CDR1 as DFQATT and CDR2 as SNEGSKA (reference sequence). The chain's CDR3 is CSARRTRTRGGEQYF.

V usage is TRBV19 and J usage is TRBJ2-1; with no DNA, the TCRdb D assignment of TRBD2 cannot be verified. From germline, CDR1 is LNHDA and CDR2 SQIVND (reference sequence). The CDR3 consists of 16 residues. This CDR3 is CASSSSGTSGNGEQFF.

V is TRBV20-1 and J is TRBJ2-5. CDR1 is DFQATT, CDR2 SNEGSKA, per germline (reference sequence). This CDR3 has 14 amino acids. CDR3 protein: CSARDLGAQETQYF.

This chain connects TRBV7-2 to TRBJ2-7; TCRdb's D call, TRBD1, is unchecked because there is no DNA. Germline V gene data show CDR1 as SGHTA and CDR2 as FQGNSA. This CDR3 spans 15 amino acids. The CDR3 loop reads CASSLGGDRSYEQYF. The complete variable domain, with remaining parts taken from reference TRBV7-2 and TRBJ2-7, reads GAGVSQSPSNKVTEKGKDVELRCDPISGHTALYWYRQSLGQGLEFLIYFQGNSAPDKSGLPSDRFSAERTGGSVSTLTIQRTQQEDSAVYLCASSLGGDRSYEQYFGPGTRLTVT.

V usage is TRBV3-1 and J usage is TRBJ2-2; without DNA, the TCRdb call of TRBD1 cannot be checked. This CDR3 has 16 residues. The germline CDR1 and CDR2 sequences are LGHDT and YNNKEL (reference sequence). CDR3: CASSQRDRGLTGELFF.

The V and J genes are TRBV19 and TRBJ2-1; the TRBD1 assignment by TCRdb is unverifiable without DNA. This CDR3 comprises 17 residues. CDR1 and CDR2 from the germline V gene are LNHDA and SQIVND (reference sequence). The CDR3 loop reads CASSHGTTRHSYNEQFF.